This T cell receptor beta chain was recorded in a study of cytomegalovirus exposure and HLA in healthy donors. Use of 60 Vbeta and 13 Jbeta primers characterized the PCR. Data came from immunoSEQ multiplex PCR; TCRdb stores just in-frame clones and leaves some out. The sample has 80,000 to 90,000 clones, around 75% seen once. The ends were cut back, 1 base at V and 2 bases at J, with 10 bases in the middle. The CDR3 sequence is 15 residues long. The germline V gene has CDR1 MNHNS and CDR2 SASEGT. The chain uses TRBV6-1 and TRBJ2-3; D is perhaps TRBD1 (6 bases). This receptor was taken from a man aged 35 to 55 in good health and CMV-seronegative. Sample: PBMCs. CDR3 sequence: CASSEVQGSTDTQYF. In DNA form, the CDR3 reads TGTGCCAGCAGTGAAGTCCAGGGGTCCACAGATACGCAGTATTTT.